A selection of T cell receptor beta chains follows, all from one sample in a study of T cell changes during pregnancy in multiple sclerosis. Only in-frame clones appear in the TCRdb table, and some are missing; sequencing was by immunoSEQ multiplex PCR. The sample shows tens of thousands of clones, 80% to 95% of them seen only once. Sequenced here: CD4+ T cells from peripheral blood mononuclear cells, sampled before pregnancy. These receptors originate from a female donor with multiple sclerosis, enrolled in a pregnancy study. CDR3s include the opening cysteine and the closing phenylalanine or tryptophan. A D gene is named only where the DNA matches it firmly. Expanded clones are given a class, and other clones once, few, many or no size at all.

TGTGCCAGCAGCTTCGGACTAGCGGGAGGTGATGAGCAGTTCTTC,CASSFGLAGGDEQFF,TRBJ2-1,NA,TRBD2,TRBV7-2
TGTGCCTGGAGTGCACTAGGAGGGGCCAAAAACATTCAGTACTTC,CAWSALGGAKNIQYF,TRBJ2-4,once,NA,TRBV30
TGTGCCAGTAGTATTAGTAGCTCACGGGGGGGCCGTACAGATACGCAGTATTTT,CASSISSSRGGRTDTQYF,TRBJ2-3,NA,TRBD2,TRBV19
TGTGCCAGCAGCGTGTGGGACAGGGGAGAGACCCAGTACTTC,CASSVWDRGETQYF,TRBJ2-5,NA,TRBD1,TRBV5-4
TGTGCCAGCAGCCGTGGGAGCGGGGGGGCCGAGACCCAGTACTTC,CASSRGSGGAETQYF,TRBJ2-5,NA,TRBD2,TRBV11-3
TGTGCCAGCAGCTTGGTCAGCCAAGAGACCCAGTACTTC,CASSLVSQETQYF,TRBJ2-5,NA,NA,TRBV5-4
TGTGCCAGCCGCTTCGGGGACTCCTACGAGCAGTACTTC,CASRFGDSYEQYF,TRBJ2-7,few,NA,TRBV11-2
TGTGCCATCACCTCACCGACTAGCGGGAGCACAGATACGCAGTATTTT,CAITSPTSGSTDTQYF,TRBJ2-3,NA,TRBD2,TRBV10-3
TGTGCCAGCAGCAAAGAGACTCCGGGACAGATATTGAACACTGAAGCTTTCTTT,CASSKETPGQILNTEAFF,TRBJ1-1,once,NA,TRBV21-1
TGTGCCAGCAGCTTGTCTCCGGGGAACACCGGGGAGCTGTTTTTT,CASSLSPGNTGELFF,TRBJ2-2,NA,NA,TRBV5-4
TGCGCCAGCAGCTTTTCAGGGGATAGCAATCAGCCCCAGCATTTT,CASSFSGDSNQPQHF,TRBJ1-5,NA,NA,TRBV5-1
TGTGCCAGCAGTTCTACTCCGACAGGAGTCTATGGCTACACCTTC,CASSSTPTGVYGYTF,TRBJ1-2,NA,NA,TRBV27
TGCGCCAGCAGCTTGGAGGGAGGTAGCATGAACACTGAAGCTTTCTTT,CASSLEGGSMNTEAFF,TRBJ1-1,NA,NA,TRBV5-1
TGCGCCAGCAGCCAAGAACTCGGCGGGACCTCCTACGAGCAGTACTTC,CASSQELGGTSYEQYF,TRBJ2-7,NA,NA,TRBV4-1
TGTGCCAGCAGTCCCGACAGACTCTACGAGCAGTACTTC,CASSPDRLYEQYF,TRBJ2-7,NA,NA,TRBV11-1
TGTGCCAGCAGTCAGGGACTAGCGGGAGGAAATGGGCAGTTCTTC,CASSQGLAGGNGQFF,TRBJ2-1,once,TRBD2,TRBV27
TGCAGCGCCCCCCTCGGGATTACTTACAATGAGCAGTTCTTC,CSAPLGITYNEQFF,TRBJ2-1,NA,NA,TRBV29-1
TGTGCCAGCAGGAGGGCTAGCGGGACCCATTACGAGCAGTACTTC,CASRRASGTHYEQYF,TRBJ2-7,NA,TRBD2,TRBV2
TGTGCCAGCAGCTTAAGGGGGAAGGCTAGCGGGGGACTGGGAGATACGCAGTATTTT,CASSLRGKASGGLGDTQYF,TRBJ2-3,NA,TRBD2,TRBV7-3
TGTGCCAGCACAGGCCTGCTCAAACAAAGTCGGGCCAACGTCCTGACTTTC,CASTGLLKQSRANVLTF,TRBJ2-6,NA,NA,TRBV9
TGTGCCAGCAGCTTAGGGTGGCGGCGGCAAGAGACCCAGTACTTC,CASSLGWRRQETQYF,TRBJ2-5,NA,NA,TRBV7-8
TGTGCCAGTAGTATAGCCGGGACCTATAATTCACCCCTCCACTTT,CASSIAGTYNSPLHF,TRBJ1-6,NA,NA,TRBV19
TGTGCCAGCAGTTTAATTGTAGGACAGGGGGCGGCCAACCCCTCTGGGGCCAACGTCCTGACTTTC,CASSLIVGQGAANPSGANVLTF,TRBJ2-6,NA,TRBD1,TRBV27